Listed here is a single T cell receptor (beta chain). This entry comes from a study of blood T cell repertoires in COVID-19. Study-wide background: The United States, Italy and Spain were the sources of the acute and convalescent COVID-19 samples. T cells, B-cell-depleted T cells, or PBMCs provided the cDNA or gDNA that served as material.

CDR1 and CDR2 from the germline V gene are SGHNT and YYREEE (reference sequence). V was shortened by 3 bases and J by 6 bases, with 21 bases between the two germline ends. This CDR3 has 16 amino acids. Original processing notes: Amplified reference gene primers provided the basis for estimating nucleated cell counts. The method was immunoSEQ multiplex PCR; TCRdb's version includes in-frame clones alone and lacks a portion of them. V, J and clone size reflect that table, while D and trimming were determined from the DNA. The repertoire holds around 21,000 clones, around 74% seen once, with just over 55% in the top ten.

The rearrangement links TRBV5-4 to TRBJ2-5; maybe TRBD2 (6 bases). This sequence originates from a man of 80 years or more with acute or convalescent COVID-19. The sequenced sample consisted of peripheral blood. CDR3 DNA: TGTGCCAGCAGCTCAAGGGACGCGGTTGGGAGGCAGACCCAGTACTTC. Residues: CASSSRDAVGRQTQYF.